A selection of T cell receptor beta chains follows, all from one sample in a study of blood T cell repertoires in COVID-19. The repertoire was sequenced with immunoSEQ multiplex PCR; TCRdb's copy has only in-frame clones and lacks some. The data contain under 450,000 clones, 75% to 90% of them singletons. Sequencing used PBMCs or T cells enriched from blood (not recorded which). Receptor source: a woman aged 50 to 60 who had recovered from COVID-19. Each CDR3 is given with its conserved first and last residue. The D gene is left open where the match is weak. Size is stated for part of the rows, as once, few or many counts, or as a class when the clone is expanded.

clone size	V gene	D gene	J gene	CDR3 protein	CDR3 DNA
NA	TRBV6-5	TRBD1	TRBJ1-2	CASSPRQGSGGYTF	TGTGCCAGCAGCCCAAGACAGGGTTCCGGTGGCTACACCTTC
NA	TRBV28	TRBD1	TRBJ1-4	CASSLGTGGTPKLFF	TGTGCCAGCAGTCTCGGGACAGGGGGCACACCTAAACTGTTTTTT
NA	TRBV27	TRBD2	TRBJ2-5	CASSLAGGEETQYF	TGTGCCAGCAGTTTGGCGGGAGGGGAGGAGACCCAGTACTTC
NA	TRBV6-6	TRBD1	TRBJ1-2	CASSPNRPDRGHYGYTF	TGTGCCAGCAGTCCAAATCGCCCTGACAGGGGGCACTATGGCTACACCTTC
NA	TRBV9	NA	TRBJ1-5	CASSVVPGLDQPQHF	TGTGCCAGCAGCGTAGTCCCAGGGTTGGATCAGCCCCAGCATTTT
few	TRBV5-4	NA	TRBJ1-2	CASSLPGTNYGYTF	TGTGCCAGCAGCTTACCAGGTACAAACTATGGCTACACCTTC
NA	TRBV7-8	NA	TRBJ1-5	CASSKNQGFQPQHF	TGTGCCAGCAGCAAAAACCAGGGGTTTCAGCCCCAGCATTTT
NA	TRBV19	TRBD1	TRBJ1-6	CASSEGQDLRTLHF	TGTGCCAGTAGTGAGGGACAGGATTTAAGGACCCTCCACTTT
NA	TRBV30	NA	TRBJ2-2	CAWRNRVNTGELFF	TGTGCCTGGAGAAACAGGGTGAACACCGGGGAGCTGTTTTTT
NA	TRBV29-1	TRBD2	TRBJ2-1	CSAREGINNEQFF	TGCAGCGCACGGGAGGGCATAAACAATGAGCAGTTCTTC
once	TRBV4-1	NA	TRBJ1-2	CASRSDSNYGYTF	TGCGCCAGCAGGTCTGACTCTAACTATGGCTACACCTTC
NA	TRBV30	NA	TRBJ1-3	CAWSRIGLRAGNTIYF	TGTGCCTGGAGTCGCATAGGGTTGAGGGCTGGAAACACCATATATTTT
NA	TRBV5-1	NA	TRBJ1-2	CASSLHPSAGSLTNYGYTF	TGCGCCAGCAGCTTGCACCCGAGTGCAGGGTCCTTAACTAACTATGGCTACACCTTC
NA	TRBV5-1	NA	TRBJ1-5	CASSLTGGGNQPQHF	TGCGCCAGCAGCCTAACGGGGGGCGGCAATCAGCCCCAGCATTTT
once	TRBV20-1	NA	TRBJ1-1	CSAGAGTEAFF	TGCAGTGCTGGAGCCGGCACTGAAGCTTTCTTT
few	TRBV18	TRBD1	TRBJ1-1	CASSPWTGGTEAFF	TGTGCCAGCTCACCTTGGACAGGGGGAACTGAAGCTTTCTTT
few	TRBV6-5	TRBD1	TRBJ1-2	CASSLDRPTIGGYTF	TGTGCCAGCAGTTTGGACAGGCCGACGATCGGAGGCTACACCTTC
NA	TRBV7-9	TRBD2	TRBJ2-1	CASSPDGGGGRDFRDEQFF	TGTGCCAGCAGCCCCGACGGGGGGGGCGGGAGGGATTTTCGGGATGAGCAGTTCTTC
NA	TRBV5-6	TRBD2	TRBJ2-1	CASSLYRGGFDEQFF	TGTGCCAGCAGCTTGTACCGCGGGGGTTTCGATGAGCAGTTCTTC
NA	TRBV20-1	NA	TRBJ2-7	CSASLTYEQYF	TGCAGTGCTAGTTTAACCTACGAGCAGTACTTC
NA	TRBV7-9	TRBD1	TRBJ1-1	CASSLAWDRETEAFF	TGTGCCAGCAGCTTAGCTTGGGACAGGGAGACTGAAGCTTTCTTT
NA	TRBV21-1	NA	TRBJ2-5	CASSTRTGIETQYF	TGTGCCAGCAGCACCCGGACAGGGATCGAGACCCAGTACTTC
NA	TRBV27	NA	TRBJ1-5	CASSFQYSNQPQHF	TGTGCCAGCAGTTTTCAGTATAGCAATCAGCCCCAGCATTTT
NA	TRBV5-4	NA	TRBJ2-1	CASSLGVDSVFQEFF	TGTGCCAGCAGCTTGGGCGTGGATAGTGTTTTCCAGGAGTTCTTC
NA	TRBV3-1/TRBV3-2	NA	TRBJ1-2	CASSPTVSQELSYTF	TGTGCCAGCAGCCCCACAGTGTCTCAAGAGCTTAGCTACACCTTC
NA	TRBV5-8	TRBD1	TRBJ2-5	CASSESGTGGPETQYF	TGTGCCAGCAGCGAGTCCGGGACAGGGGGTCCAGAGACCCAGTACTTC
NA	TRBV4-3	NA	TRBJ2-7	CASSQDRGREQYF	TGCGCCAGCAGCCAAGATCGAGGGCGGGAGCAGTACTTC
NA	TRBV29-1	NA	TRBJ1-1	CSSNKGHPNTEAFF	TGCAGCTCAAATAAGGGACATCCGAACACTGAAGCTTTCTTT
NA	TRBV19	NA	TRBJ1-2	CASSIGSIRGQSANYGYTF	TGTGCCAGTAGTATAGGATCCATCCGAGGGCAGAGCGCTAACTATGGCTACACCTTC
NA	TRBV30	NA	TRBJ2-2	CAWSFPGNGELFF	TGTGCCTGGAGTTTCCCAGGTAACGGGGAGCTGTTTTTT
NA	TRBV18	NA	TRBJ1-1	CASSSNREGTEAFF	TGTGCCAGCTCATCAAACAGGGAGGGAACTGAAGCTTTCTTT
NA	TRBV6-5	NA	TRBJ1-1	CASSYSFAKKGAAFF	TGTGCCAGCAGTTACTCGTTCGCAAAAAAAGGGGCGGCTTTCTTT
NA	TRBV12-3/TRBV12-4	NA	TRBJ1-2	CASSPGQPSGYTF	TGTGCCAGCAGCCCTGGACAGCCCTCTGGCTACACCTTC
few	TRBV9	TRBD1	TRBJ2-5	CASSVDWGDRLYF	TGTGCCAGCAGCGTAGATTGGGGGGACAGGCTGTACTTC
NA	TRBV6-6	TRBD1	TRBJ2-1	CASSFTGTGGSSEQFF	TGTGCCAGCAGTTTTACCGGGACAGGGGGCTCGAGTGAGCAGTTCTTC
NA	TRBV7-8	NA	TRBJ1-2	CASSLSGGYGYTF	TGTGCCAGCAGCTTATCCGGGGGCTATGGCTACACCTTC
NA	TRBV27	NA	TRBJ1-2	CASSLNVQGLDYGYTF	TGTGCCAGCAGTTTGAACGTACAGGGCCTTGACTATGGCTACACCTTC
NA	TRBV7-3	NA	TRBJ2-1	CASSLEASSYNEQFF	TGTGCCAGCAGCTTAGAGGCTAGCTCCTACAATGAGCAGTTCTTC
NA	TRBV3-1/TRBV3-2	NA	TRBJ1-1	CASSQERGLPTEAFF	TGTGCCAGCAGCCAAGAAAGGGGACTACCCACTGAAGCTTTCTTT
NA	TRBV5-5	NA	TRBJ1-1	CASSLAQHEAFF	TGTGCCAGCAGCTTGGCACAGCATGAAGCTTTCTTT
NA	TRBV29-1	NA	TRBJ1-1	CSARAGGNTEAFF	TGCAGCGCAAGGGCCGGGGGTAACACTGAAGCTTTCTTT
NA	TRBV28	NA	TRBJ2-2	CASIGANTGELFF	TGTGCCAGCATCGGGGCGAACACCGGGGAGCTGTTTTTT
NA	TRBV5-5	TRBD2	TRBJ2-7	CASSGTSRVEQYF	TGTGCCAGCAGCGGGACTAGCAGGGTCGAGCAGTACTTC
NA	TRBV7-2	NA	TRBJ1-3	CASSSPSGSGSGNTIYF	TGTGCCAGCAGCTCCCCCTCAGGATCCGGCTCTGGAAACACCATATATTTT
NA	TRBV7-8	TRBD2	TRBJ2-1	CASSLEEAGLGQFF	TGTGCCAGCAGCTTAGAGGAGGCAGGACTAGGACAGTTCTTC
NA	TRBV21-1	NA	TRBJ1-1	CASSRDRGNTEAFF	TGTGCCAGCAGCCGGGACAGGGGGAACACTGAAGCTTTCTTT
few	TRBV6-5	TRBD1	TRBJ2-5	CASRTGGSETQYF	TGTGCCAGCAGGACAGGGGGATCGGAGACCCAGTACTTC
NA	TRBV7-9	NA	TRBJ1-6	CASSLIGVSPLHF	TGTGCCAGCAGCCTAATAGGGGTCTCACCCCTCCACTTT